Detailed here is one T cell receptor (beta chain). This clonotype was counted a single time. Its specific antigen is unknown. A much larger clone sits a single nucleotide away, making a read error possible. Hyperthyroidism patients were newly diagnosed, with disease duration under 2 months, and aged 18 to 65 years. Any patient with an uncontrolled infection, another autoimmune disease, pregnancy or lactation was excluded. Diagnoses were established on the basis of clinical symptoms, serum thyroxine and TRAb, thyroid ultrasound, and orbital computed tomography. For progressor patients, blood was drawn at the first diagnosis of hyperthyroidism, before any ophthalmopathy symptoms had appeared. Ficoll-Paque density gradient centrifugation was used to isolate PBMCs from about 9.4 ml of fresh peripheral blood. Progressor patients were defined as those initially diagnosed with Graves' hyperthyroidism in whom ophthalmopathy developed during follow-up. Trizol reagent was used to extract total RNA, and RNA quality was then checked on an Agilent 2100 Bioanalyzer.

The sample comes from a study of T cells in Graves' hyperthyroidism and ophthalmopathy (dated by TCRdb to 2018 to 2020). Broadly, across the study: Peripheral blood was collected at initial diagnosis, before any treatment. A discovery cohort of approximately 97 patients, roughly 45 with Graves' ophthalmopathy and under 60 with stable Graves' hyperthyroidism, was used to find distinguishing TCR V-J signatures. An independent validation cohort of around 19 hyperthyroidism patients and some 15 patients who later progressed to ophthalmopathy tested prospective prediction of ophthalmopathy. The 100 discovery patients were randomly split 7:3 into training and test sets. In addition, the study compared T-cell repertoires in thyroid tissue and in blood from roughly six Graves' hyperthyroidism patients. After blood sampling, hyperthyroidism patients were treated with methimazole at a starting dose of 30 mg daily, and ophthalmopathy patients were treated with high-dose intravenous methylprednisolone. The paper reports TCR Vbeta CDR3 sequencing of fewer than 150 peripheral blood samples: 40 or so ophthalmopathy, 70 to 85 hyperthyroidism and approximately 17 progressor patients.

Amplification of TCR beta CDR3 regions was carried out from RNA transcripts. For the first round of RT-PCR on the TCR CDR3, the HTBI primer set was used together with the Qiagen OneStep RT-PCR kit. Libraries were constructed in a second round of multiplex PCR, after which size selection and purification were carried out. Paired-end sequencing of the libraries was performed with 100 bp reads on an Illumina HiSeq2000. The source study handled its data this way. SOAPnuke was used to process the raw data, removing reads that contained adapters or uncalled bases, had a mean Phred below 15, or lacked an exact match to the constant primer or identifier. High-quality paired reads were merged with COPE v1.2.5, and unique nucleotide sequences were defined as clonotypes. Clonotypes were aligned to IMGT TRBV, TRBD and TRBJ reference segments using MiTCR v1.1. Analysis was restricted to V-J combinations with a frequency above 0.0001, which covered about 99% of repertoires. A TCS score was defined as the ratio of F50 (clonal expansion) to E x V (chaos), with BLOSUM62-based TCRdist applied between CDR3 peptides within each V-J. Welch's t-statistics and random forest reduced approximately 520 V-J features to fewer than 15, which were used in a naive Bayes classifier (R e1071). The public sequencing data were trimmed at Q25 with fastp and processed into clonotypes with MiXCR by TCRdb, which kept only in-frame beta chains. Duplicate CDR3 protein sequences are folded into a single record with the most common DNA and genes. These V and J calls rely on TCRdb rather than the paper's analysis. The sample data list about 130,000 distinct CDR3 sequences, and around 21% of these were observed just once. The ten largest clones capture more than 60% of the sample.

Findings and caveats that apply to the study as a whole: In cross-validation, a model built on a 13 V-J signature told ophthalmopathy apart from stable hyperthyroidism with 85% to 90% sensitivity and roughly 81% specificity, and in testing the same model reached 80%/75%. Sample size was not statistically predetermined, and investigators were not blinded to group allocation. Blood samples also contained most of the expanded thyroid clonotypes (frequency above 0.001), which suggests that blood repertoires may reflect thyroid immune responses. During validation, the model predicted progression to ophthalmopathy a median of approximately 6 months ahead of onset, with almost 71% sensitivity and 72% to 85% specificity.

Taken from the germline V gene (reference sequence), the CDR1 and CDR2 loops are DFQATT and SNEGSKA. The CDR3, from cysteine to phenylalanine, totals 11 residues. Only the CDR3 DNA stays, 33 bases, in frame from base 1. The germline ends are 9 bases apart after V is trimmed by 3 bases and J by 7 bases. Sequencing used blood. The sequence was collected from a woman aged 50 to 60 with Graves' hyperthyroidism that later progressed to Graves' ophthalmopathy. The chain uses TRBV20-1 and TRBJ1-2, with the D gene not confidently named. The CDR3 reads as follows: CSARLGPGYTF. The base sequence is TGCAGTGCTAGGTTGGGTCCTGGCTACACCTTC.